The present entry profiles one TCR beta chain with its context. The data are from a study of T cell changes during pregnancy in multiple sclerosis. This CDR3 region has 11 residues. Germline V CDR1 and CDR2: SQVTM, ANQGSEA. V dropped 1 base and J dropped 7 bases, with 4 bases sitting between them. Sequencing used immunoSEQ multiplex PCR; TCRdb keeps in-frame clones, though not all of them. The profile shows 65,000 to 85,000 clones, 85% to 95% of them singletons. This receptor was obtained from a female donor in good health, enrolled as a control in a pregnancy study. V and J are TRBV29-1 and TRBJ2-2; D unclear. Sequencing used peripheral blood, obtained in the second trimester of pregnancy. CDR3 DNA: TGCAGCGTTGAAGGAGGCGGGGAGCTGTTTTTT. Its protein is CSVEGGGELFF.